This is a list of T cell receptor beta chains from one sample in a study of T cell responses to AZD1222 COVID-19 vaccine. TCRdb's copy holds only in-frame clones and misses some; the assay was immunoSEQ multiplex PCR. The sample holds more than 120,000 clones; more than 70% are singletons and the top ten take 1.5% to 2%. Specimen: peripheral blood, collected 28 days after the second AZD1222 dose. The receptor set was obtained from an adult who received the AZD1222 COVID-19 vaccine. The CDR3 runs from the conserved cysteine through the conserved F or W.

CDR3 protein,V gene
CASSPSSAGNTEAFF,TRBV18
CSVEGLAGPYNEQFF,TRBV29-1
CASSPRQGPDTQYF,TRBV7-9
CASSGPGLAGGEETQYF,TRBV9
CASSFGGYNEQFF,TRBV5-6
CASSPTQGVTEAFF,TRBV18
CASQSGGTYNEQFF,TRBV4-2
CASSLLGQPQHF,TRBV28
CASSRTGSQETQYF,TRBV5-1
CASSYRNYGYTF,TRBV6-5
CASTPGTPGSYEQYF,TRBV19
CASSLGRVLGDEQFF,TRBV5-1
CASSSAGGQSYEQYF,TRBV11-2
CASSLGRTGANGYTF,TRBV13